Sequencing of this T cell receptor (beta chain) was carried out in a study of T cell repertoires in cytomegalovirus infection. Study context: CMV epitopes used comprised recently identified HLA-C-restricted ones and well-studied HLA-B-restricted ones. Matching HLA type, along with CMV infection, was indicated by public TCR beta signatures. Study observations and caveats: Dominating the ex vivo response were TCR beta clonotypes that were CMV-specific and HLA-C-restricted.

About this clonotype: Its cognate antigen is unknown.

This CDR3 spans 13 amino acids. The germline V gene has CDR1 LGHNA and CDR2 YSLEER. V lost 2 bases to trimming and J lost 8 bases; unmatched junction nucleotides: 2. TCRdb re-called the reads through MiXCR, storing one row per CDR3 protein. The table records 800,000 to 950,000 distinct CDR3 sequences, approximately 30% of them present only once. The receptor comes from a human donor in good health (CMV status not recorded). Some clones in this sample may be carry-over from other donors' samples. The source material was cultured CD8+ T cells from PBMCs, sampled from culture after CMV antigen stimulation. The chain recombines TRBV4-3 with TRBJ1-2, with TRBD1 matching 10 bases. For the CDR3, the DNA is TGCGCCAGCAGCCAATCGACAGGGGGCGGCTACACCTTC. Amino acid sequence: CASSQSTGGGYTF.